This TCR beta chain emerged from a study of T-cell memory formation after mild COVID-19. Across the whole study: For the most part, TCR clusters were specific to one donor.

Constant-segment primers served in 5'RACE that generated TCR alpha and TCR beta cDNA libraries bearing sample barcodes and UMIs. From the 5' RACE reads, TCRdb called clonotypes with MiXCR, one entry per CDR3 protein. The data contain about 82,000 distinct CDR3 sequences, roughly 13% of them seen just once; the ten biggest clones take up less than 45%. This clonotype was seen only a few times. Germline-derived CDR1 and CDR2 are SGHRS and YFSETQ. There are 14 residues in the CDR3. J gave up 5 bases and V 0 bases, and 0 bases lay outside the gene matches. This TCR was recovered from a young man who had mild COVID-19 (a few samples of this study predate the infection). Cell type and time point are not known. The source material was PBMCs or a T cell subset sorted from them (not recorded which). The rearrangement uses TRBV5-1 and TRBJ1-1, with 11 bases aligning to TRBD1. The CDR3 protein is CASSLGDRGTEAFF. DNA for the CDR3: TGCGCCAGCAGCTTGGGGGACAGGGGGACTGAAGCTTTCTTT.